This entry lists 5 T cell receptor beta chains sequenced from one sample in a study of OX40 agonist ivuxolimab in advanced cancers. Using immunoSEQ multiplex PCR, the repertoire was profiled, and TCRdb retains in-frame clones only, with some absent. The sample contains about 50,000 clones, more than 75% of which appear only once. The material sequenced was CD4+ or CD8+ T cells sorted from blood, taken in a trial of the OX40 agonist ivuxolimab. The receptors come from an adult with an advanced solid tumor such as melanoma, head and neck, liver or kidney cancer.

This chain connects TRBV28 to TRBJ2-1, with 7 bases lining up with TRBD2. Germline lookup yields CDR1 MDHEN and CDR2 SYDVKM. The V gene end was trimmed by 5 bases and the J gene end by 8 bases; junction bases not matched to a gene: 21. CDR3 size: 18 residues. The CDR3 loop reads CASSRPKVAGKPYDEQFF. CDR3 sequence (DNA): TGTGCCAGCAGTCGCCCTAAGGTAGCGGGTAAACCATACGATGAGCAGTTCTTC.

The V and J genes are TRBV6-5 and TRBJ2-1; possibly TRBD2 for D (6 bases). Germline V gives CDR1 MNHEY, CDR2 SVGAGI. Trimming left V 6 bases short and J 4 bases short, with 13 bases between. The CDR3 spans 14 residues. CDR3 sequence reads: CASSPMGLYNEQFF. The DNA for the CDR3 is TGTGCCAGCAGCCCTATGGGACTTTACAATGAGCAGTTCTTC.

The chain joins TRBV7-3 to TRBJ2-7; the match to TRBD2 covers 9 bases. V dropped 1 base and J dropped 6; count of bases not matched to a gene: 7. The CDR3 consists of 15 residues. Germline lookup yields CDR1 SGHTA and CDR2 FQGTGA. This CDR3 is CASSLKAGGRSEQYF. The CDR3 DNA reads as TGTGCCAGCAGCTTAAAGGCGGGAGGGCGGAGCGAGCAGTACTTC.

The rearrangement links TRBV30 to TRBJ2-1, with TRBD1 identical over 9 bases. V dropped 3 bases and J dropped 2; count of bases not matched to a gene: 5. Germline values: CDR1 GTSNPN, CDR2 SVGIG (reference sequence). This CDR3 region has 15 residues. The CDR3 is CAWSRDREAYNEQFF. The CDR3, as DNA: TGTGCCTGGAGCAGGGACAGGGAAGCCTACAATGAGCAGTTCTTC.

Written as DNA, the CDR3 is TGTGCCAGCAGTTACGTGGCTAGCGGGAGTGGTTACGAGCAGTACTTC. Translating gives CASSYVASGSGYEQYF. The chain links TRBV6-5 to TRBJ2-7, with 10 bases lining up with TRBD2. Germline-derived CDR1 and CDR2 are MNHEY and SVGAGI. CDR3 length: 16 residues. J gave up 4 bases and V 2 bases, and 8 bases lay outside the gene matches.